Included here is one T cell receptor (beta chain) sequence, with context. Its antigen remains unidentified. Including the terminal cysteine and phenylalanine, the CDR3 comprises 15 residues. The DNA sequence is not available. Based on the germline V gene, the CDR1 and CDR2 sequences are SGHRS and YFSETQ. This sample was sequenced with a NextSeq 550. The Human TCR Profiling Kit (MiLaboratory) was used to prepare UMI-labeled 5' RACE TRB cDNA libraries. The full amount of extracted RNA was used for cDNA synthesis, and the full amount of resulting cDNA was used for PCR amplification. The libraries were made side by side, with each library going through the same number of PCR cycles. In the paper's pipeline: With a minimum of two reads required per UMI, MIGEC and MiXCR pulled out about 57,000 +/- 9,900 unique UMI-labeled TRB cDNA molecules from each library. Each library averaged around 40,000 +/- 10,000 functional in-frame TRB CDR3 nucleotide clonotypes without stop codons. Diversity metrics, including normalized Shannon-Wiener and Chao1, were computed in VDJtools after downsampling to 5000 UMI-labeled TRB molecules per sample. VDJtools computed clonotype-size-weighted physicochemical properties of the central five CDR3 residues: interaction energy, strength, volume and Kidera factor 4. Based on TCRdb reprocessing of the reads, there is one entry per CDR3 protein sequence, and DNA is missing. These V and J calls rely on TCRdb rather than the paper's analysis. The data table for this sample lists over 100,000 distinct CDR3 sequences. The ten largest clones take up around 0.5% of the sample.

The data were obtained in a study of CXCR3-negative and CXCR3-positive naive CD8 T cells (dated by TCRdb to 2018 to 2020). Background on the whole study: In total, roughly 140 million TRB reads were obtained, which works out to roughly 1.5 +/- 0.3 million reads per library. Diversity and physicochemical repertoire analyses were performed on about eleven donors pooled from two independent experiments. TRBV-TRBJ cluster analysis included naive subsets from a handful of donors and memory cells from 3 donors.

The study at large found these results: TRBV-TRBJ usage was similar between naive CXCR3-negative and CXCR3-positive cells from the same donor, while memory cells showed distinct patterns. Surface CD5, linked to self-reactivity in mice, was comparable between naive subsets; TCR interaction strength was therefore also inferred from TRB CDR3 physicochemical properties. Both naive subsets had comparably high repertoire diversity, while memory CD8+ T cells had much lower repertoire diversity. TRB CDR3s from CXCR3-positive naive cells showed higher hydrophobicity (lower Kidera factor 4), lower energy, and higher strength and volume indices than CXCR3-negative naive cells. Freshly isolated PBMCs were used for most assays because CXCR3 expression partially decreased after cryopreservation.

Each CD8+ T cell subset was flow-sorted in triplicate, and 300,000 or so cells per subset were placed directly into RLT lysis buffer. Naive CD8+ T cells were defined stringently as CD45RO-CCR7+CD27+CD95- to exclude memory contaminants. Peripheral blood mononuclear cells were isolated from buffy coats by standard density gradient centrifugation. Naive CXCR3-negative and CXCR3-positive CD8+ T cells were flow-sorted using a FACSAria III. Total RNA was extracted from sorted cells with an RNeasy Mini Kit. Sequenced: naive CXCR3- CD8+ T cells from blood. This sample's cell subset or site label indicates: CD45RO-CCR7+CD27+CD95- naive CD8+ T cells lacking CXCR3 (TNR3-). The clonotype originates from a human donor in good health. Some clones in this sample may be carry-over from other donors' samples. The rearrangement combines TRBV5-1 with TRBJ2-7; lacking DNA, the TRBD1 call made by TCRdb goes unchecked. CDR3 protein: CASSLQGSSSYEQYF. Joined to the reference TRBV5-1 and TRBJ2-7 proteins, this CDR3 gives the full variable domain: KAGVTQTPRYLIKTRGQQVTLSCSPISGHRSVSWYQQTPGQGLQFLFEYFSETQRNKGNFPGRFSGRQFSNSRSEMNVSTLELGDSALYLCASSLQGSSSYEQYFGPGTRLTVT.